Listed below are T cell receptor beta chains from one sample, sequenced in a study of CD8 T cells in ankylosing spondylitis. TCRdb ran MiXCR on the 5' RACE reads and lists one entry per CDR3 protein. This sample yields roughly 30,000 distinct CDR3 sequences, of which about 14% are seen a single time; less than 40% belongs to the top ten. Sequenced sample: blood. The source is a male donor with ankylosing spondylitis or in good health (not recorded which). The CDR3 runs from the conserved cysteine through the conserved F or W. Fields, in order: CDR3 protein, J gene, V gene, D gene. A D gene is named only where the DNA matches it firmly.

CASSPEWGEGETQYF | TRBJ2-5 | TRBV6-2/TRBV6-3 | .
CASSKRTVWRNTIYF | TRBJ1-3 | TRBV7-9 | .
CASSVQGARRGANVLTF | TRBJ2-6 | TRBV5-1 | TRBD1
CSAARTSSAADTQYF | TRBJ2-3 | TRBV20-1 | TRBD2
CATSDPDIVTGELFF | TRBJ2-2 | TRBV24-1 | .
CASWSATDTQYF | TRBJ2-3 | TRBV3-1 | .
CSAAVMEQFF | TRBJ2-1 | TRBV29-1 | .
CASSLVIVGANEQFF | TRBJ2-1 | TRBV7-2 | .
CASSDPGTGGSGELFF | TRBJ2-2 | TRBV25-1 | TRBD1
CASPLGTFEETQYF | TRBJ2-5 | TRBV25-1 | .
CSAKEIRGLETQYF | TRBJ2-5 | TRBV20-1 | .
CSVEARDRGPSYEQYF | TRBJ2-7 | TRBV29-1 | TRBD1
CASSPSGGPKNIQYF | TRBJ2-4 | TRBV28 | TRBD2
CSASLAGGPYNEQFF | TRBJ2-1 | TRBV20-1 | TRBD2
CASSGRTSGSGEQFF | TRBJ2-1 | TRBV28 | TRBD2
CASSKAVAKNIQYF | TRBJ2-4 | TRBV21-1 | .
CASRATAENTIYF | TRBJ1-3 | TRBV27 | .
CATENSGTNEKLFF | TRBJ1-4 | TRBV28 | .
CSVAGGTGELFF | TRBJ2-2 | TRBV29-1 | TRBD2
CSARDAVTVAGLRNEQFF | TRBJ2-1 | TRBV20-1 | TRBD2
CASSIFGAGANVLTF | TRBJ2-6 | TRBV28 | .
CSASPGTSDEQFF | TRBJ2-1 | TRBV20-1 | TRBD2
CSAGTSGNNEQFF | TRBJ2-1 | TRBV20-1 | TRBD2
CASSYFKNTGELFF | TRBJ2-2 | TRBV6-5 | .
CASNQGGEQYF | TRBJ2-7 | TRBV6-2/TRBV6-3 | .
CASTFILASREQFF | TRBJ2-1 | TRBV28 | .
CASSLRGPNRGPYNEQFF | TRBJ2-1 | TRBV27 | TRBD1
CASSLGGFTDTQYF | TRBJ2-3 | TRBV7-2 | .
CASTTQGKGAGDTQYF | TRBJ2-3 | TRBV21-1 | .
CASSRLAGVAYNEQFF | TRBJ2-1 | TRBV6-2/TRBV6-3 | TRBD2
CASTGLAAEQYF | TRBJ2-7 | TRBV2 | TRBD2
CSAAQIAGARDEQFF | TRBJ2-1 | TRBV20-1 | TRBD2
CATSNSGTGNTEAFF | TRBJ1-1 | TRBV15 | TRBD1
CASSEMGANIQYF | TRBJ2-4 | TRBV6-1 | .
CASSPGISYEQYF | TRBJ2-7 | TRBV11-3 | .
CASSLVWPPNTEAFF | TRBJ1-1 | TRBV5-1 | .
CASSALAGYTGELFF | TRBJ2-2 | TRBV7-2 | TRBD2
CSGGVGTNTGELFF | TRBJ2-2 | TRBV29-1 | .
CSGMGAGELFF | TRBJ2-2 | TRBV29-1 | .
CATRSLKNTGELFF | TRBJ2-2 | TRBV24-1 | .
CASSLVPGGGELFF | TRBJ2-2 | TRBV7-3 | .
CASRGRGEGEQFF | TRBJ2-1 | TRBV4-3 | .
CASSPLRGTGELFF | TRBJ2-2 | TRBV7-6 | .
CASSLRGQGNEQYF | TRBJ2-7 | TRBV12-3/TRBV12-4 | TRBD1
CASSLGSNTGELFF | TRBJ2-2 | TRBV7-2 | .
CATKDRSITEAFF | TRBJ1-1 | TRBV6-5 | TRBD1
CASSYRGSNTGELFF | TRBJ2-2 | TRBV6-5 | .
CSAPPPRGFDNEQFF | TRBJ2-1 | TRBV20-1 | .
CASSARTSGQGTQYF | TRBJ2-5 | TRBV6-5 | TRBD2
CASIPRGGTEAFF | TRBJ1-1 | TRBV7-9 | .
CASRVWNEQFF | TRBJ2-1 | TRBV2 | .
CASSRGWGATNEKLFF | TRBJ1-4 | TRBV12-3/TRBV12-4 | .
CASSPLTVISEKLFF | TRBJ1-4 | TRBV3-1 | .
CASSQSIYNEQFF | TRBJ2-1 | TRBV23-1 | .
CASSQGEVIARVNTEAFF | TRBJ1-1 | TRBV4-3 | .
CASTPRARGEKLFF | TRBJ1-4 | TRBV6-2/TRBV6-3 | .
CASSLLVNTGELFF | TRBJ2-2 | TRBV5-1 | .